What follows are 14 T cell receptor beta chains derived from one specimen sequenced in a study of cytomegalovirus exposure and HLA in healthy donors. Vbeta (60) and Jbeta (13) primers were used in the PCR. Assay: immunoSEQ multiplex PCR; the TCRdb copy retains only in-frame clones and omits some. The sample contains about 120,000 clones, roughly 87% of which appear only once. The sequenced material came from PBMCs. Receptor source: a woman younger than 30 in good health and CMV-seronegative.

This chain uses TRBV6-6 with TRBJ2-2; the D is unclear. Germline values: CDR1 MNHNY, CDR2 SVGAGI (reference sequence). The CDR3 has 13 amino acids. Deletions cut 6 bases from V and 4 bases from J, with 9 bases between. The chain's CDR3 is CASSPGGTGELFF. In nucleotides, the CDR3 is TGTGCCAGCAGCCCGGGTGGCACCGGGGAGCTGTTTTTT.

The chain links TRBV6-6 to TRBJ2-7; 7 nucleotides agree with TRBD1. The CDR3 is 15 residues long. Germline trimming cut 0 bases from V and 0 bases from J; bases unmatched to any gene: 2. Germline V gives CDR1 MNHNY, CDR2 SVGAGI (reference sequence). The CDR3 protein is CASSYSGQSSYEQYF. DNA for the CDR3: TGTGCCAGCAGTTACTCGGGACAGAGCTCCTACGAGCAGTACTTC.

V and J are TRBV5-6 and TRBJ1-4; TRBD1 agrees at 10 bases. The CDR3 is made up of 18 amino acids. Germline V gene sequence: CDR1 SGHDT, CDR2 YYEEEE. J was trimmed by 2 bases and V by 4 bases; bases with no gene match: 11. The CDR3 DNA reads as TGTGCCAGCAGCCCACCCAGGGGACAGGGGAAGACTAATGAAAAACTGTTTTTT. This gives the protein CASSPPRGQGKTNEKLFF. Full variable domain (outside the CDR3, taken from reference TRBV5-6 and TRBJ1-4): DAGVTQSPTHLIKTRGQQVTLRCSPKSGHDTVSWYQQALGQGPQFIFQYYEEEERQRGNFPDRFSGHQFPNYSSELNVNALLLGDSALYLCASSPPRGQGKTNEKLFFGSGTQLSVL.

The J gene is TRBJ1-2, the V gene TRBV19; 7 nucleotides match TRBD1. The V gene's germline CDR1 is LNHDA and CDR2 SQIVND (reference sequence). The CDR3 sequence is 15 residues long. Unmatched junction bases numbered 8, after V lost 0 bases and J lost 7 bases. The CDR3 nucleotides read TGTGCCAGTAGTATAGACCCGACAGGGAGGAGTGGCTACACCTTC. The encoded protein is CASSIDPTGRSGYTF. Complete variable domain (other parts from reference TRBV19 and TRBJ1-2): DGGITQSPKYLFRKEGQNVTLSCEQNLNHDAMYWYRQDPGQGLRLIYYSQIVNDFQKGDIAEGYSVSREKKESFPLTVTSAQKNPTAFYLCASSIDPTGRSGYTFGSGTRLTVV.

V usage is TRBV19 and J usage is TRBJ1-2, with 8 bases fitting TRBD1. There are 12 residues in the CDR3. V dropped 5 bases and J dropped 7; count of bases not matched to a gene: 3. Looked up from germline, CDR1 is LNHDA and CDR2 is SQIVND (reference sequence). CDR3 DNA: TGTGCCAGTAGTCAGGGGGCGCGTGGCTACACCTTC. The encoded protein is CASSQGARGYTF.

The CDR3 here is CASSQGATYNEQFF. The CDR3 region has the DNA TGCGCCAGCAGCCAGGGGGCCACCTACAATGAGCAGTTCTTC. The chain employs TRBV5-1 and TRBJ2-1, with TRBD1 matching 8 bases. Germline assignment: CDR1 SGHRS and CDR2 YFSETQ. With V trimmed by 4 bases and J by 2 bases, 2 bases remained unmatched. The length of the CDR3 is 14 residues.

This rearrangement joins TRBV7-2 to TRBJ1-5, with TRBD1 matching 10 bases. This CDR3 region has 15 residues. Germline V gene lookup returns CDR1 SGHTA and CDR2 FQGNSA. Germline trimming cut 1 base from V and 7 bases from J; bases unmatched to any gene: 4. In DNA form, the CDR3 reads TGTGCCAGCAGCTTAGGGGACAGGGGTCGGCAGCCCCAGCATTTT. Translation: CASSLGDRGRQPQHF.

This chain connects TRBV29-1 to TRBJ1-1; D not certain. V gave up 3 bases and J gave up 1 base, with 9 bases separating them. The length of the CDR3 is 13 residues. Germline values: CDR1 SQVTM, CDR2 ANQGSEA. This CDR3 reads CSVEWAPNTEAFF. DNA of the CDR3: TGCAGCGTTGAGTGGGCGCCGAACACTGAAGCTTTCTTT. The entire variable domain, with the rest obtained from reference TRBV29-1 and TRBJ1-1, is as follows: SAVISQKPSRDICQRGTSLTIQCQVDSQVTMMFWYRQQPGQSLTLIATANQGSEATYESGFVIDKFPISRPNLTFSTLTVSNMSPEDSSIYLCSVEWAPNTEAFFGQGTRLTVV.

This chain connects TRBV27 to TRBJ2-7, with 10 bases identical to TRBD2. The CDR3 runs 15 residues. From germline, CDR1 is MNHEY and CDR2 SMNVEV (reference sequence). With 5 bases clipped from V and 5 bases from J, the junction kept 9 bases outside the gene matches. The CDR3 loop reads CASSPLAGELNEQYF. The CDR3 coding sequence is TGTGCCAGCAGTCCCCTAGCGGGAGAACTGAACGAGCAGTACTTC.

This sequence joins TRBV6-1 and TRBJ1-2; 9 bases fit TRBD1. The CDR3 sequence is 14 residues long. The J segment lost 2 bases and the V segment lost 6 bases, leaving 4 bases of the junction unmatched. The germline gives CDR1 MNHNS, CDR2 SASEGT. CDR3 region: CASRDRGSNYGYTF. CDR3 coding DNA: TGTGCCAGCAGGGACAGGGGATCAAACTATGGCTACACCTTC.

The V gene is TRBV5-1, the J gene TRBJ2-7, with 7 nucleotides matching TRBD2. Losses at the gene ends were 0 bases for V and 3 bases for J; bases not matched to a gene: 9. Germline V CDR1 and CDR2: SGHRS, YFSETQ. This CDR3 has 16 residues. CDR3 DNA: TGCGCCAGCAGCTTGGGAGAGACTAGCCCCGTCTACGAGCAGTACTTC. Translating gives CASSLGETSPVYEQYF.

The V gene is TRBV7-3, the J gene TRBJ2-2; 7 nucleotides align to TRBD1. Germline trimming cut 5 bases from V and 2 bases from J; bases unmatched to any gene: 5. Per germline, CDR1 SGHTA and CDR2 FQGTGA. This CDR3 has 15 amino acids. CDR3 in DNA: TGTGCCAGCAGCCAAGGACAGGCAAACACCGGGGAGCTGTTTTTT. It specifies CASSQGQANTGELFF.

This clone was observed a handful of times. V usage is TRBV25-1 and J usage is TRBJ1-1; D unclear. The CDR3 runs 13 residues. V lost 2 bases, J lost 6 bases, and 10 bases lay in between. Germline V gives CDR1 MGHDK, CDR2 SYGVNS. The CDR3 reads CASSEVLYSEAFF. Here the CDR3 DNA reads TGTGCCAGCAGTGAAGTGCTGTACTCTGAAGCTTTCTTT.

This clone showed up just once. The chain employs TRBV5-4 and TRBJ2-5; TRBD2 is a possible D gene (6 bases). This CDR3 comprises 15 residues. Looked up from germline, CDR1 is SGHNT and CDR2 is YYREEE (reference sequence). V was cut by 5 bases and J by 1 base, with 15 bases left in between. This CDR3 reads CASSTSWGLQETQYF. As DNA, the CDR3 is TGTGCCAGCAGTACCTCATGGGGACTCCAAGAGACCCAGTACTTC. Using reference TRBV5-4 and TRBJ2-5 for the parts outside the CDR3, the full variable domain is ETGVTQSPTHLIKTRGQQVTLRCSSQSGHNTVSWYQQALGQGPQFIFQYYREEENGRGNFPPRFSGLQFPNYSSELNVNALELDDSALYLCASSTSWGLQETQYFGPGTRLLVL.